The rows below give T cell receptor beta chains drawn from one sample of a study of CD8 T cells in Susac syndrome. TCRdb reprocessed the immunoSEQ multiplex PCR reads with MiXCR, giving one entry per CDR3 protein. Among under 200,000 distinct CDR3 sequences, about 91% were seen once, and the ten largest hold around 0.079%. The specimen was CD4+ T cells from PBMCs. The receptor source for this set is a human donor with Susac syndrome. Each CDR3 is given with its conserved first and last residue.

v_call	j_call	cdr3_aa
TRBV20-1	TRBJ2-6	CSARDGGLGLSGANVLTF
TRBV20-1	TRBJ1-1	CSARTGVNTEAFF
TRBV28	TRBJ2-7	CASSYRRVVYF
TRBV7-2	TRBJ1-3	CASSQRQGRNTIYF
TRBV3-1	TRBJ1-1	CASSPHVRTEAFF
TRBV20-1	TRBJ2-2	CSARDGRGAVPTGELFF
TRBV4-1	TRBJ2-1	CASSSPSGSTYNEQFF
TRBV7-3	TRBJ2-1	CASSSGSYNEQFF
TRBV2	TRBJ1-2	CASARQSGIFYGYTF
TRBV19	TRBJ2-4	CASSISELQYF
TRBV24-1	TRBJ2-3	CATSVEGSADTQYF
TRBV6-6	TRBJ1-2	CASSKPSTDSYGYTF
TRBV5-1	TRBJ2-1	CASSLANSGGVDEQFF
TRBV6-1	TRBJ2-4	CASTKGQGKMYIQYF
TRBV5-1	TRBJ1-1	CASSFTQNTEAFF
TRBV28	TRBJ2-5	CASSQGQFQETQYF
TRBV20-1	TRBJ1-2	CSASPDRNGYTF
TRBV20-1	TRBJ1-6	CSAHGQGDSPLHF
TRBV5-1	TRBJ1-5	CASSLSGSGNQPQHF
TRBV12-3/TRBV12-4	TRBJ2-1	CASSLRRPEQFF
TRBV6-5	TRBJ2-5	CASSLEGAMALETQYF
TRBV4-1	TRBJ2-3	CASSLGRVRSTDTQYF
TRBV11-2	TRBJ2-3	CASSSGSGADTQYF
TRBV12-3/TRBV12-4	TRBJ1-3	CASSPLGGADTIYF
TRBV18	TRBJ1-1	CASSPEAMNTEAFF
TRBV5-1	TRBJ2-3	CASSLHITDTQYF
TRBV11-1	TRBJ2-5	CASSLGGTSGSMEETQYF
TRBV30	TRBJ2-3	CAWSATDTQYF
TRBV7-8	TRBJ1-2	CASSLEGQGNYGYTF
TRBV21-1	TRBJ1-1	CANPLDRGLLNTEAFF
TRBV5-6	TRBJ2-7	CASSFGDYEQYF
TRBV6-6	TRBJ1-1	CASITQAPVNTEAFF
TRBV18	TRBJ2-1	CASSPPTSGDNEQFF
TRBV7-9	TRBJ1-2	CASSPVPGYGYTF
TRBV20-1	TRBJ2-5	CSARQRGVTETQYF
TRBV18	TRBJ1-3	CASSPRQGGNTIYF
TRBV29-1	TRBJ2-7	CSVDKRDRGHEQYF
TRBV18	TRBJ2-5	CASSPGLEWETQYF
TRBV18	TRBJ2-2	CASSPGQSPTGELFF